The clone carrying this T cell receptor beta chain was observed at least ten times. This sample is drawn from a study of T cells in Graves' hyperthyroidism and ophthalmopathy. About the study: Peripheral blood was secured at the point of initial diagnosis, before any treatment.

There were TCR beta CDR3 regions amplified from RNA transcripts. HTBI primers were employed in a first-round RT-PCR of the TCR CDR3. MiXCR was run by TCRdb on the multiplex PCR reads, yielding one entry per CDR3 protein. Of a few hundred thousand distinct CDR3 sequences listed, about 15% are singletons. The CDR3 spans 12 residues. Germline V CDR1 and CDR2: SGHTA, FQGNSA. V lost 8 bases and J 1 base, leaving 9 bases between the germline ends. Those with hyperthyroidism were 18 to 65 years old, newly diagnosed, and ill for under 2 months. The sample, blood from the first hyperthyroidism diagnosis, precedes any ophthalmopathy symptoms. Fresh 10 ml peripheral blood yielded PBMCs.

The V call is TRBV7-2, the J call TRBJ2-7, with a weak D call TRBD1 (6 bases). The sequenced material came from blood. This receptor was taken from a woman under 30 with Graves' hyperthyroidism that later progressed to Graves' ophthalmopathy. The DNA of the CDR3 is TGTGCCAGCGACAGGACATCCTACGAGCAGTACTTC. Its protein is CASDRTSYEQYF. The whole variable domain, remainder taken from reference TRBV7-2 and TRBJ2-7, is GAGVSQSPSNKVTEKGKDVELRCDPISGHTALYWYRQSLGQGLEFLIYFQGNSAPDKSGLPSDRFSAERTGGSVSTLTIQRTQQEDSAVYLCASDRTSYEQYFGPGTRLTVT.